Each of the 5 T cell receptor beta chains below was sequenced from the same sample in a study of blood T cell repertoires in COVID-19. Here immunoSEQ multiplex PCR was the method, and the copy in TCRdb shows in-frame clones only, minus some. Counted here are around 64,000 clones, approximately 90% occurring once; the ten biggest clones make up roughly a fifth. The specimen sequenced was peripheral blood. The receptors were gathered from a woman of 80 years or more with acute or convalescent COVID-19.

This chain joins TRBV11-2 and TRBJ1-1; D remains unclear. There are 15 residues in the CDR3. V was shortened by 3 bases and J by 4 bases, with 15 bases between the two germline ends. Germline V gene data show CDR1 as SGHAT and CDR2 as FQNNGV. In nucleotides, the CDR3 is TGTGCCAGCAGCTTCGGTTCTTGGGGAGCCACTGAAGCTTTCTTT. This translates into CASSFGSWGATEAFF. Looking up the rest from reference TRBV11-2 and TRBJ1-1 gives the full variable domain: EAGVAQSPRYKIIEKRQSVAFWCNPISGHATLYWYQQILGQGPKLLIQFQNNGVVDDSQLPKDRFSAERLKGVDSTLKIQPAKLEDSAVYLCASSFGSWGATEAFFGQGTRLTVV.

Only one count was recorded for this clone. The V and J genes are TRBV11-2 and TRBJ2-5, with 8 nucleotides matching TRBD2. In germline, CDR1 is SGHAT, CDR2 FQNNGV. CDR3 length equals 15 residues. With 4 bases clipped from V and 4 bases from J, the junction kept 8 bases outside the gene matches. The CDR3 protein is CASSSSGTRGETQYF. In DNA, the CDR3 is TGTGCCAGCAGCTCCTCCGGGACTAGAGGAGAGACCCAGTACTTC. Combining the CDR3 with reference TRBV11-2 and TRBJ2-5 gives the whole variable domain EAGVAQSPRYKIIEKRQSVAFWCNPISGHATLYWYQQILGQGPKLLIQFQNNGVVDDSQLPKDRFSAERLKGVDSTLKIQPAKLEDSAVYLCASSSSGTRGETQYFGPGTRLLVL.

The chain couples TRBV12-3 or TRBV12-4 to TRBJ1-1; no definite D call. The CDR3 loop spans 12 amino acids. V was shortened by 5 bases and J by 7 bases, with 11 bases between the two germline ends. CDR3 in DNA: TGTGCCAGCAGTAAGGAGTCGAGTGAAGCTTTCTTT. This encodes CASSKESSEAFF.

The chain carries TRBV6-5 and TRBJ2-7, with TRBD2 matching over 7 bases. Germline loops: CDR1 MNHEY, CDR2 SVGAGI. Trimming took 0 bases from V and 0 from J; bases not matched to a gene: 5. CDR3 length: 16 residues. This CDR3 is CASSYSSLAVSYEQYF. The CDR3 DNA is TGTGCCAGCAGTTACTCGAGTCTAGCGGTCTCCTACGAGCAGTACTTC.

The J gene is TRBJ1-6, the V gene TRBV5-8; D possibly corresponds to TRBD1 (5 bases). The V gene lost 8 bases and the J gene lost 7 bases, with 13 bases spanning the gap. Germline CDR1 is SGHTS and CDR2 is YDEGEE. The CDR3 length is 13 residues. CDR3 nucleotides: TGTGCCAGGGGGCGTGATAGGAATTCACCCCTCCACTTT. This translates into CARGRDRNSPLHF.